The 18 T cell receptor beta chains given below trace back to one sample, sequenced in a study of CD8+ T cells in alopecia areata (dated by TCRdb to 2017 to 2018). The sample's time point label, in plain terms: baseline before oral tofacitinib. Libraries were built with the immunoSEQ multiplex PCR assay. For TCR sequencing, RNA was extracted from every sample and reverse transcribed into cDNA to serve as template. What TCRdb holds here is the immuneACCESS table cut down to in-frame rearrangements. Part of the clones is not present; checked against another copy, under half of the missing clones reflect an unresolved V gene, and the others are unexplained. The sample has 110,000 to 150,000 clones on record, around 51% of them singletons. The top ten hold 0.8% to 1% of the sample. Sequenced material: CD4+ T cells sorted from blood, taken at week 0. The receptors originated from a human donor with alopecia areata.

This clone appeared a few times. The chain combines TRBV7-9 with TRBJ2-7, with 9 bases identical to TRBD1. Germline lookup yields CDR1 SEHNR and CDR2 FQNEAQ (reference sequence). The CDR3 extends over 14 amino acids. V dropped 4 bases and J dropped 3; count of bases not matched to a gene: 4. The CDR3 reads CASSSRDRVYEQYF. CDR3 bases: TGTGCCAGCAGCTCCCGGGACAGGGTCTACGAGCAGTACTTC.

This sequence joins TRBV10-1 and TRBJ2-2; TRBD2 matches at 7 bases. V was clipped by 6 bases and J by 3 bases; unmatched bases: 4. This CDR3 contains 14 residues. Germline V gene sequence: CDR1 WNHNN, CDR2 SYGVQD (reference sequence). The CDR3 region has the DNA TGCGCCAGCAGGCGACTAGCCCACACCGGGGAGCTGTTTTTT. This codes for CASRRLAHTGELFF.

This clone was seen many times. V gene TRBV7-2 combines with J gene TRBJ2-7; 7 bases line up with TRBD2. Losses at the gene ends were 5 bases for V and 3 bases for J; bases not matched to a gene: 4. The germline V gene has CDR1 SGHTA and CDR2 FQGNSA. The CDR3 has 13 amino acids. The CDR3: CASSAGLHYEQYF. CDR3 in DNA: TGTGCCAGCAGCGCGGGACTACACTACGAGCAGTACTTC.

The chain joins TRBV10-3 to TRBJ1-5; D ambiguous. V lost 4 bases and J 7 bases, leaving 17 bases between the germline ends. Germline CDR1 is ENHRY and CDR2 is SYGVKD. This CDR3 comprises 15 residues. The DNA of the CDR3 is TGTGCCATCAGTGGTGCGGCAGGTCGCGACCAGCCCCAGCATTTT. Translation: CAISGAAGRDQPQHF.

The chain has TRBV30 and TRBJ1-1; no firm D call. Germline V gives CDR1 GTSNPN, CDR2 SVGIG (reference sequence). Deletions cut 3 bases from V and 4 bases from J, with 9 bases between. This CDR3 comprises 12 residues. The CDR3 loop is CAWSRPRTEAFF. CDR3 nucleotide sequence: TGTGCCTGGAGCAGACCTCGCACTGAAGCTTTCTTT.

This rearrangement joins TRBV29-1 to TRBJ2-3; possible D gene TRBD1, 5 bases. Trimming took 5 bases from V and 2 from J, leaving 14 bases between them. The CDR3 sequence is 14 residues long. The germline V gene has CDR1 SQVTM and CDR2 ANQGSEA. The CDR3 loop is CSVLGQQDTDTQYF. Here the CDR3 DNA reads TGCAGCGTTCTAGGACAACAGGACACAGATACGCAGTATTTT.

This clone appeared a few times. The chain links TRBV18 to TRBJ2-1; 8 bases agree with TRBD2. The CDR3 covers 14 residues. V trimming: 6 bases; J trimming: 4 bases; junction bases outside the gene matches: 5. CDR1 and CDR2 (germline): KGHSH, LQKENI. CDR3: CASSAGGWYNEQFF. DNA of the CDR3: TGTGCCAGCTCGGCGGGGGGCTGGTACAATGAGCAGTTCTTC.

The chain is built from TRBV7-2 and TRBJ2-5; TRBD2 matches 9 bases. With 5 bases clipped from V and 6 bases from J, the junction kept 7 bases outside the gene matches. The CDR3 runs to 14 residues. Germline V gene data show CDR1 as SGHTA and CDR2 as FQGNSA. The CDR3 region is CASSPTLAGKTQYF. The CDR3 DNA reads TGTGCCAGCAGCCCCACTCTAGCGGGAAAGACCCAGTACTTC.

The chain uses TRBV27 and TRBJ1-2; TRBD1 might be the D (5 bases). V was cut by 10 bases and J by 7 bases, with 16 bases left in between. CDR1 is MNHEY and CDR2 is SMNVEV in the germline V gene (reference sequence). This CDR3 has 12 residues. The CDR3 region has the DNA TGTGCCACCCTCGGGGGGGTGGGTGGCTACACCTTC. Amino acids: CATLGGVGGYTF.

This clone has just a few counts. The genes are TRBV29-1 and TRBJ2-3; TRBD2 matches at 15 bases. This CDR3 has 16 amino acids. J lost 3 bases, V lost 6 bases, and 7 bases had no gene match. The germline gives CDR1 SQVTM, CDR2 ANQGSEA. The CDR3 coding sequence is TGCAGCGTCCAATTCGGGACTAGCGGGAGGACAGATACGCAGTATTTT. It translates to CSVQFGTSGRTDTQYF.

The chain links TRBV4-3 to TRBJ2-7; D unclear. The CDR3 is made up of 12 amino acids. Germline CDR1 LGHNA, CDR2 YSLEER. Trimming left V 11 bases short and J 3 bases short, with 14 bases between. DNA of the CDR3: TGCGCCCGAACCGGCGTCTGCTACGAGCAGTACTTC. It translates to CARTGVCYEQYF.

As regards this clone: The junction does not match germline at one end; this may be a read error. CDR3 residues: CAGRGEGTEAFF. For the CDR3, the DNA is TGTGCCGGCAGGGGTGAGGGCACTGAAGCTTTCTTT. The chain joins TRBV2 to TRBJ1-1, with a possible D match to TRBD1 (6 bases). CDR3 length equals 12 residues. CDR1 SNHLY and CDR2 FYNNEI come from the germline V gene.

The rearrangement joins TRBV4-2 to TRBJ2-5; the D gene is possibly TRBD2 (7 bases). Looked up from germline, CDR1 is LGHNA and CDR2 is YNFKEQ. The length of the CDR3 is 16 residues. Trimming left V 0 bases short and J 4 bases short, with 15 bases between. CDR3 sequence reads: CASSQDGSGGLETQYF. CDR3 sequence (DNA): TGTGCCAGCAGCCAAGATGGGTCGGGGGGCTTAGAGACCCAGTACTTC.

The rearrangement joins TRBV25-1 to TRBJ2-3; D remains unclear. Germline values: CDR1 MGHDK, CDR2 SYGVNS. The CDR3 spans 14 residues. V was cut by 3 bases and J by 0 bases, with 7 bases left in between. In DNA form, the CDR3 reads TGTGCCAGCAGTGAGTGGGGAAGCACAGATACGCAGTATTTT. Protein sequence: CASSEWGSTDTQYF.

This clone was observed a few times. The same CDR3 can be traced to other DNA sequences in this sample. The rearrangement uses TRBV5-1 and TRBJ2-1; 9 bases map to TRBD1. The CDR3 contains 13 residues. V was pared by 4 bases and J by 6 bases, with 2 bases of the junction left unmatched. Germline V gene sequence: CDR1 SGHRS, CDR2 YFSETQ. CDR3 bases: TGCGCCAGCAGCCTGGACAGGGGCAATGAGCAGTTCTTC. It translates to CASSLDRGNEQFF.

The rearrangement uses TRBV2 and TRBJ2-4; weak D call: TRBD2 (6 bases). The CDR3 sequence is 14 residues long. Trimming left V 6 bases short and J 1 base short, with 10 bases between. Germline V gives CDR1 SNHLY, CDR2 FYNNEI. CDR3 region: CASREEGAKNIQYF. In nucleotides, the CDR3 is TGTGCCAGCAGAGAGGAGGGCGCCAAAAACATTCAGTACTTC.

V usage is TRBV6-6 and J usage is TRBJ2-5; tentatively, D is TRBD1 or TRBD2 (5 bases each). Germline CDR1 is MNHNY and CDR2 is SVGAGI (reference sequence). CDR3 size: 12 residues. The ends were cut back, 8 bases at V and 10 bases at J, with 17 bases in the middle. CDR3: CASANTGTFQYF. The CDR3 DNA reads as TGTGCCAGCGCTAACACCGGGACGTTCCAGTACTTC.

The sample holds a few counts of this clone. The chain couples TRBV5-1 to TRBJ2-7, with D maybe TRBD1 (6 bases). Germline CDR1 reads SGHRS; CDR2 reads YFSETQ. The germline V and J ends were trimmed by 3 bases and 0 bases, with 10 bases remaining between them. There are 14 residues in the CDR3. The CDR3 coding sequence is TGCGCCAGCAGCTGGGGGCCTTCCTCCTACGAGCAGTACTTC. This codes for CASSWGPSSYEQYF. Looking up the rest from reference TRBV5-1 and TRBJ2-7 gives the full variable domain: KAGVTQTPRYLIKTRGQQVTLSCSPISGHRSVSWYQQTPGQGLQFLFEYFSETQRNKGNFPGRFSGRQFSNSRSEMNVSTLELGDSALYLCASSWGPSSYEQYFGPGTRLTVT.